This section outlines one TCR beta chain sequence together with its context. Its cognate antigen has yet to be identified. Base-call qualities are not available, and no considerably larger clone is one nucleotide away. Patients with a history of autoimmune disease or receiving systemic immunosuppression were excluded from the trial. Peripheral blood for TCR sequencing was collected from all dose cohorts at baseline, on cycle 4 day 1, and on cycle 7 day 1. The samples were taken from a phase I, first-in-human, multicenter, open-label dose-escalation trial of ivuxolimab. Adults with locally advanced or metastatic melanoma, renal cell, hepatocellular, or head and neck squamous cell carcinoma were enrolled in the trial. Before TCR sequencing, CD4+ T cells and CD8+ T cells from peripheral blood were sorted into separate populations. To sequence the TCRbeta CDR3 region, genomic DNA was isolated from the sorted cells. The immunoSEQ Assay was used for sequencing of TCRbeta CDR3 regions. The table comes from immuneACCESS by way of TCRdb, which keeps in-frame sequences with V and J called. Part of the clones is missing from these tables; in studies checked, under half for an unresolved V gene and the rest for unknown reasons. In all, the sample holds tens of thousands of clones, and roughly nine tenths of those were seen once. The top ten clones comprise roughly an eighth of the sample.

The CDR3, cysteine through phenylalanine, is 15 amino acids long. The read is trimmed to its CDR3 DNA, 45 bases read in frame from base 1. V is pared back by 0 bases and J by 0 bases, with 7 bases lying between the germline termini. The germline V gene gives CDR1 as SNHLY and CDR2 as FYNNEI. The record originates from a study of OX40 agonist ivuxolimab in advanced cancers. Regarding the study in general: Ivuxolimab was a fully human IgG2 agonistic monoclonal antibody targeting the costimulatory receptor OX40 (CD134). Intravenous ivuxolimab was administered to patients every 2 weeks at six dose levels: 0.01, 0.1, 0.3, 1.5, 3 and 10 mg/kg. Of the approximately 50 patients in dose escalation, about 20 had hepatocellular carcinoma, some 15 had melanoma, 9 had renal cell carcinoma and 9 had head and neck cancer. The dose-escalation cohort was 82.7% male with a mean age of about 54 years, ranging from about 23 to 85. Prior anti-PD-1, anti-PD-L1 or anti-CTLA-4 therapy was permitted, and checkpoint inhibitors had been received by around 39% of dose-escalation patients. Partial responses occurred in three dose-escalation patients, of whom one had hepatocellular carcinoma and two had cutaneous melanoma. Peripheral TCRbeta sequencing was intended to test whether TCR sequence diversity was altered and clonal T-cell expansion was caused by ivuxolimab. The paper covers the monotherapy dose-escalation part of the phase I ivuxolimab trial, which included N = 52 patients. Overall results and qualifications from the work: Partial responders in the 0.1-3.0 mg/kg groups had among the lowest normalized peripheral clonal expansion, especially among CD8+ T cells. At doses of 0.1 to 3.0 mg/kg, clonal expansion of both CD4+ and CD8+ T cells in blood was seen between baseline and week 6. After ivuxolimab, expanded clones were on average more numerous among CD8+ T cells than among CD4+ T cells. The antigen specificity of the peripheral T cells that underwent clonal expansion was not determined. Low levels of normalized T-cell clonal expansion were also shown by some nonresponding patients.

This TCR was sampled from an adult with an advanced solid tumor such as melanoma, head and neck, liver or kidney cancer. The sequenced sample was CD4+ or CD8+ T cells sorted from blood, obtained in a trial of the OX40 agonist ivuxolimab. The chain couples TRBV2 to TRBJ2-3, with the D segment identity uncertain. The DNA is as follows: TGTGCCAGCAGTGAAGCCGTGGCTAGCACAGATACGCAGTATTTT. This is translated as CASSEAVASTDTQYF.